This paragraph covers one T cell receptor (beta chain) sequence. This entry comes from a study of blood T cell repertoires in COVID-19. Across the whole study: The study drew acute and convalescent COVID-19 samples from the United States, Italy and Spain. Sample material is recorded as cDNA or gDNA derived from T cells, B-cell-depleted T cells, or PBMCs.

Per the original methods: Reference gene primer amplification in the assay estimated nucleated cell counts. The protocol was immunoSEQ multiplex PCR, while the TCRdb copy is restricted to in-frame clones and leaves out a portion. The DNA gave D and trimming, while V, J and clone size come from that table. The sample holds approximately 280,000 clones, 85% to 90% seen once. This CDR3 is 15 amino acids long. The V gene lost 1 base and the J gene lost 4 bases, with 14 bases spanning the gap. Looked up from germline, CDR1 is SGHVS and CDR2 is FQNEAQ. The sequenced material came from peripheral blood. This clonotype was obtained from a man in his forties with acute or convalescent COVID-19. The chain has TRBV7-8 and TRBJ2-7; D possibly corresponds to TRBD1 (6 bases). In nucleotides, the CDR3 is TGTGCCAGCAGCTTAGTGGACAGCGGACATTACGAGCAGTACTTC. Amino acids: CASSLVDSGHYEQYF.